Following are 12 T cell receptor beta chains from one sample sequenced in a study of CD8 T cells in ankylosing spondylitis. Points from the study as a whole: Characteristic of ankylosing spondylitis blood, it appeared, was a TCR beta motif comprising eight highly homologous variants.

TCRdb processed the 5' RACE reads anew with MiXCR; each CDR3 protein has one entry. The table lists roughly 670,000 distinct CDR3 sequences, around a fifth of them singletons. These receptors' antigens are unknown. Input material: blood, either unsorted or a sorted T cell fraction (not recorded which). The receptors derive from a male donor with ankylosing spondylitis.

Only a few counts were recorded for this clonotype. The chain links TRBV28 to TRBJ2-3; D remains unclear. The CDR3 has 14 residues. V lost 2 bases and J 5 bases, leaving 11 bases between the germline ends. Germline CDR1 MDHEN, CDR2 SYDVKM. As DNA, the CDR3 is TGTGCCAGCAGTTTAGAGGAAGGAATAGATACGCAGTATTTT. Translation: CASSLEEGIDTQYF.

This clonotype was found once. J is TRBJ2-5 and V is TRBV5-6, with unresolved D. CDR1 SGHDT and CDR2 YYEEEE come from the germline V gene. V was cut by 3 bases and J by 3 bases, with 12 bases left in between. The CDR3 extends over 14 amino acids. The CDR3 DNA reads as TGTGCCAGCAGCTGGATCGTAACAGAAGAGACCCAGTACTTC. Translating gives CASSWIVTEETQYF.

This clonotype has more than one count but fewer than ten. The CDR3 loop reads CASSLLLNTDTQYF. The CDR3 DNA reads as TGTGCCAGCAGCTTACTGCTAAACACAGATACGCAGTATTTT. V is TRBV7-6 and J is TRBJ2-3; D remains ambiguous. The CDR3 sequence is 14 residues long. Germline V gene data show CDR1 as SGHVS and CDR2 as FNYEAQ. The V gene lost 2 bases and the J gene lost 2 bases, with 8 bases spanning the gap.

A few counts support this clonotype. The gene calls are TRBV24-1 and TRBJ1-1, with D unclear. The CDR3 consists of 13 residues. Germline CDR1 KGHDR, CDR2 SFDVKD. V lost 7 bases and J lost 6, with 14 bases in between. CDR3 in DNA: TGTGCCACCAGAAACAGTCAAGGACCTGAAGCTTTCTTT. It is translated as CATRNSQGPEAFF.

A few counts support this clonotype. The chain couples TRBV20-1 to TRBJ2-7; 9 bases map to TRBD2. V shed 5 bases and J 0 bases; nucleotides not matched to a gene: 5. The germline gives CDR1 DFQATT, CDR2 SNEGSKA (reference sequence). The CDR3 sequence is 14 residues long. DNA for the CDR3: TGCAGTGCTCCCGGACTAGCGAGCTCCTACGAGCAGTACTTC. Translating gives CSAPGLASSYEQYF.

This clonotype was observed a handful of times. The chain joins TRBV7-9 to TRBJ2-7; 9 nucleotides line up with TRBD2. The CDR3 covers 14 residues. With V trimmed by 5 bases and J by 3 bases, 5 bases remained unmatched. CDR1 and CDR2 from the germline V gene are SEHNR and FQNEAQ (reference sequence). DNA for the CDR3: TGTGCCAGCAGCCAGGGACTAGCATTCTACGAGCAGTACTTC. It is translated as CASSQGLAFYEQYF.

This clonotype was seen at least ten times. This chain joins TRBV4-3 and TRBJ2-2, with 9 bases aligning to TRBD1. This CDR3 has 17 residues. Germline V gene lookup returns CDR1 LGHNA and CDR2 YSLEER. V lost 1 base, J lost 2 bases, and 5 bases stayed unmatched. The CDR3 here is CASSQATTGGNTGELFF. The CDR3 DNA is TGCGCCAGCAGCCAAGCTACAACAGGGGGCAACACCGGGGAGCTGTTTTTT.

This clonotype was seen only a few times. The chain has TRBV28 and TRBJ2-1; the match to TRBD2 covers 14 bases. The V and J ends lost 6 bases and 6 bases, in that order; junction bases with no gene match: 19. The CDR3 contains 20 residues. Germline V lookup: CDR1 MDHEN, CDR2 SYDVKM. In DNA form, the CDR3 reads TGTGCCAGCAGCTCTCGCTTTTCCGGGACTAGCGGGAGTTTTTCCAATGAGCAGTTCTTC. The encoded protein is CASSSRFSGTSGSFSNEQFF.

This clonotype was detected only a few times. This sequence joins TRBV12-3 or TRBV12-4 and TRBJ2-1, with D maybe TRBD2 (6 bases). This CDR3 is 15 amino acids long. V gave up 1 base and J gave up 9 bases, with 16 bases separating them. In DNA form, the CDR3 reads TGTGCCAGCAGTTTAGAGGCTAGCGCCACTATTGAGCAGTTCTTC. Its translation is CASSLEASATIEQFF.

The CDR3 DNA follows: TGTGCCACCTCACCCGATGAAGCTAGTTTTCCCCATGAGCAGTTCTTC. Its translation: CATSPDEASFPHEQFF. The rearrangement joins TRBV6-4 to TRBJ2-1, with unresolved D. Germline V lookup: CDR1 MRHNA, CDR2 SNTAGT. The CDR3 sequence is 16 residues long. V was pared by 10 bases and J by 8 bases, with 27 bases between.

This clonotype was recorded at least ten times. The gene calls are TRBV20-1 and TRBJ1-1, with D unresolved. The CDR3 length is 13 residues. V was trimmed by 2 bases and J by 0 bases, leaving 7 bases between them. Germline V gene lookup returns CDR1 DFQATT and CDR2 SNEGSKA (reference sequence). The CDR3 loop reads CSARFSMNTEAFF. CDR3 bases: TGCAGTGCTAGATTCAGCATGAACACTGAAGCTTTCTTT.

The rearrangement links TRBV20-1 to TRBJ1-6; 11 bases are shared with TRBD1. With V trimmed by 2 bases and J by 9 bases, 6 bases remained unmatched. This CDR3 comprises 15 residues. Germline CDR1 DFQATT, CDR2 SNEGSKA (reference sequence). The CDR3 nucleotides are TGCAGTGCTAGACCTCCGGGACAGGGGGGTTCACCCCTCCACTTT. This translates into CSARPPGQGGSPLHF.